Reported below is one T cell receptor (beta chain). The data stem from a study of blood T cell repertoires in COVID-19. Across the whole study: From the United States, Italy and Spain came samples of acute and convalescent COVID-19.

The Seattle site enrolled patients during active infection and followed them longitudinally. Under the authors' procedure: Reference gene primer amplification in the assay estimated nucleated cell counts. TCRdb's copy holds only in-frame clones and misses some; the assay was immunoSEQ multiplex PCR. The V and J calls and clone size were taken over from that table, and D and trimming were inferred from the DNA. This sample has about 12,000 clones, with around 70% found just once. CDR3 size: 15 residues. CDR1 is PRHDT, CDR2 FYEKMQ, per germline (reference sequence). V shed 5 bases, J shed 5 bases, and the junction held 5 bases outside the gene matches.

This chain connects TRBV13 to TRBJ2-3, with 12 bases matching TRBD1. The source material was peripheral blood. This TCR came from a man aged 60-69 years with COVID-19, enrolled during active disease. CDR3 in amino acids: CASSPGQGAVDTQYF. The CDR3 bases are TGTGCCAGCAGCCCGGGACAGGGGGCGGTAGATACGCAGTATTTT.